The 18 T cell receptor beta chains reported below all come from one sample, sequenced in a study of cytomegalovirus exposure and HLA in healthy donors. The study ran its PCR with 60 Vbeta and 13 Jbeta primers. Libraries were prepared by immunoSEQ multiplex PCR; TCRdb keeps only in-frame clonotypes and omits some of them. Here the sample spans approximately 150,000 clones, under 90% being singletons. Sequencing was performed on PBMCs. These receptors were taken from a boy younger than 10 in good health and CMV-seronegative.

This chain links TRBV19 with TRBJ1-1; tentative D call: TRBD1 (6 bases). CDR3 length: 13 residues. CDR1 is LNHDA, CDR2 SQIVND, per germline (reference sequence). V shed 4 bases and J shed 11 bases, with 17 bases lying between them. The CDR3: CASSTRGYALAFF. Written as DNA, the CDR3 is TGTGCCAGTAGTACTAGGGGGTACGCCTTGGCTTTCTTT.

This chain uses TRBV12-5 with TRBJ1-2; no clear D. The CDR3 consists of 15 residues. The ends were cut back, 6 bases at V and 1 base at J, with 15 bases in the middle. Per germline, CDR1 LGHNT and CDR2 FRNRAP. Written as DNA, the CDR3 is TGTGCTAGTGGAGCCCCCGAAACTCTTAACTATGGCTACACCTTC. Its protein is CASGAPETLNYGYTF.

V gene TRBV5-4 combines with J gene TRBJ2-4; a weak D match, TRBD2 (6 bases). With 5 bases removed from V and 6 bases from J, the gap between germline ends came to 15 bases. The CDR3 sequence is 14 residues long. Germline CDR1 and CDR2: SGHNT and YYREEE (reference sequence). The CDR3 loop is CASSQPGEANIQYF. The DNA of the CDR3 is TGTGCCAGCAGTCAGCCCGGGGAGGCAAACATTCAGTACTTC.

This clone was counted a few times. The chain recombines TRBV7-2 with TRBJ1-2; D might be TRBD1 (5 bases). The germline V gene has CDR1 SGHTA and CDR2 FQGNSA. This CDR3 region has 14 residues. V lost 5 bases to trimming and J lost 2 bases, with 12 bases between them. CDR3 DNA: TGTGCCAGCAGCGCCCAAGCAGGGAACTATGGCTACACCTTC. It codes for CASSAQAGNYGYTF.

The chain uses TRBV6-1 and TRBJ2-7; D unresolved. Between the trimmed V and J ends, which lost 2 bases and 3 bases, there was a span of 20 bases. This CDR3 has 17 residues. Germline V CDR1 and CDR2: MNHNS, SASEGT. The CDR3 sequence: CASSEPNGGQWYYEQYF. The CDR3 bases are TGTGCCAGCAGTGAACCAAATGGTGGGCAGTGGTACTACGAGCAGTACTTC.

CDR3 sequence reads: CASSDMATSGIKFF. The CDR3 coding sequence is TGTGCCAGCAGTGACATGGCGACTAGCGGGATTAAGTTCTTC. V is TRBV28 and J is TRBJ2-1; 11 positions match TRBD2. V shed 5 bases, J shed 14 bases, and the junction held 11 bases outside the gene matches. Germline V gives CDR1 MDHEN, CDR2 SYDVKM. The CDR3 extends over 14 amino acids.

The sample holds a few counts of this clone. This rearrangement joins TRBV6-6 to TRBJ1-2, with 7 bases identical to TRBD1. V lost 3 bases to trimming and J lost 7 bases; unmatched junction nucleotides: 8. Germline V CDR1 and CDR2: MNHNY, SVGAGI (reference sequence). This CDR3 spans 14 amino acids. The CDR3 DNA sequence: TGTGCCAGCAGTTATCAGGGGGGAATGGGTGGCTACACCTTC. It yields the protein CASSYQGGMGGYTF.

The chain couples TRBV6-1 to TRBJ2-7; 11 bases are a match to TRBD1. Unmatched junction bases numbered 3, after V lost 6 bases and J lost 2 bases. The CDR3 loop spans 14 amino acids. Germline CDR1 MNHNS, CDR2 SASEGT. Here the CDR3 reads CASSAGQGAYEQYF. DNA of the CDR3: TGTGCCAGCAGCGCGGGACAGGGGGCCTACGAGCAGTACTTC.

This chain links TRBV5-4 with TRBJ1-5; D not certain. The germline V gene has CDR1 SGHNT and CDR2 YYREEE (reference sequence). V was shortened by 4 bases and J by 1 base, with 15 bases between the two germline ends. The CDR3 covers 16 residues. The CDR3 DNA reads as TGTGCCAGCAGCCGCGGACCGCCGGGAAGCAATCAGCCCCAGCATTTT. Amino acid sequence: CASSRGPPGSNQPQHF.

The chain couples TRBV28 to TRBJ2-7; 8 bases match TRBD2. Looked up from germline, CDR1 is MDHEN and CDR2 is SYDVKM. CDR3 size: 13 residues. Germline trimming cut 5 bases from V and 2 bases from J; bases unmatched to any gene: 2. Here the CDR3 DNA reads TGTGCCAGCAGTCCCGGGAGGGCCTACGAGCAGTACTTC. Residues: CASSPGRAYEQYF.

V is TRBV7-6 and J is TRBJ1-1; D gene uncertain. Germline V gene data show CDR1 as SGHVS and CDR2 as FNYEAQ. This CDR3 comprises 13 residues. V was cut by 0 bases and J by 1 base, with 3 bases left in between. CDR3 sequence reads: CASSLARNTEAFF. CDR3 in DNA: TGTGCCAGCAGCTTAGCGAGGAACACTGAAGCTTTCTTT.

V gene TRBV19 combines with J gene TRBJ1-2; 7 bases match TRBD1. This CDR3 contains 12 residues. CDR1 LNHDA and CDR2 SQIVND come from the germline V gene (reference sequence). The ends lost 9 bases at V and 9 bases at J; junction bases unmatched: 10. Here the CDR3 DNA reads TGTGCCAGCGAGGGGGCCAAAACCAGCTACACCTTC. Translation gives CASEGAKTSYTF.

The V gene is TRBV6-6, the J gene TRBJ1-5, with a tentative D call TRBD1 (5 bases). The CDR3 totals 16 residues. Trimming pared 7 bases from V and 0 bases from J, leaving 16 bases between. Germline CDR1 MNHNY, CDR2 SVGAGI (reference sequence). The CDR3 DNA is TGTGCCAGCACCCGCGGGGGGAATCGTAGCAATCAGCCCCAGCATTTT. Translating gives CASTRGGNRSNQPQHF.

The sample holds a few counts of this clone. The J gene is TRBJ2-1, the V gene TRBV12-5; 8 nucleotides agree with TRBD1. Per the germline V gene, CDR1 is LGHNT and CDR2 is FRNRAP. The J segment lost 8 bases and the V segment lost 0 bases, leaving 9 bases of the junction unmatched. This CDR3 contains 16 residues. The CDR3 region is CASGLVLVRGLDEQFF. In DNA form, the CDR3 reads TGTGCTAGTGGTTTGGTACTTGTCAGGGGGCTCGATGAGCAGTTCTTC.

V is TRBV5-1 and J is TRBJ1-2, with TRBD1 as a possible D gene (5 bases). Germline CDR1 and CDR2: SGHRS and YFSETQ. The V end was cut by 1 base, the J end by 6 bases, with 16 bases between. The CDR3 consists of 15 residues. As DNA, the CDR3 is TGCGCCAGCAGCTTGCTCCGGGGGAACGGGGATGGCTACACCTTC. Protein sequence: CASSLLRGNGDGYTF.

This chain links TRBV30 with TRBJ1-5, with TRBD1 as a possible D gene (5 bases). The germline V gene has CDR1 GTSNPN and CDR2 SVGIG (reference sequence). V was trimmed by 3 bases and J by 6 bases, leaving 15 bases between them. This CDR3 region has 14 residues. In DNA, the CDR3 is TGTGCCTGGAGCCTGGGGGGGGAGGGTCAGCCCCAGCATTTT. Translated: CAWSLGGEGQPQHF. Full variable domain (outside the CDR3, taken from reference TRBV30 and TRBJ1-5): SQTIHQWPATLVQPVGSPLSLECTVEGTSNPNLYWYRQAAGRGLQLLFYSVGIGQISSEVPQNLSASRPQDRQFILSSKKLLLSDSGFYLCAWSLGGEGQPQHFGDGTRLSIL.

J is TRBJ1-6 and V is TRBV9; D not certain. The germline gives CDR1 SGDLS, CDR2 YYNGEE. V dropped 3 bases and J dropped 1 base, with 14 bases sitting between them. The length of the CDR3 is 17 residues. The CDR3 protein is CASSAKRTGSYNSPLHF. The CDR3 bases are TGTGCCAGCAGCGCAAAGAGAACCGGGTCCTATAATTCACCCCTCCACTTT.

This clone showed up just once. The chain links TRBV10-3 to TRBJ2-7, with TRBD1 identical over 10 bases. This CDR3 is built from 14 residues. The trim removed 6 bases at V and 7 bases at J, leaving 9 bases unmatched. Per the germline V gene, CDR1 is ENHRY and CDR2 is SYGVKD. The CDR3 DNA is TGTGCCATCAGGGATGACAGGGGGCAAGGGGAGCAGTACTTC. This encodes CAIRDDRGQGEQYF.